Listed here are 10 T cell receptor beta chains from one sample, sequenced in a study of blood T cell repertoires in COVID-19. Clones were read by immunoSEQ multiplex PCR, and TCRdb kept only the in-frame ones, dropping some. The table shows 300,000 to 450,000 clones, with 85% occurring only once. The sequencing input was peripheral blood. The receptors originated from a woman between 18 and 29 years old with acute or convalescent COVID-19.

This clone was seen only once. V is TRBV2 and J is TRBJ1-2; unclear D gene. Germline V gene data show CDR1 as SNHLY and CDR2 as FYNNEI. V was shortened by 6 bases and J by 12 bases, with 14 bases between the two germline ends. This CDR3 spans 11 amino acids. Here the CDR3 DNA reads TGTGCCAGCAGCCGTTCGCCAGAGGACACCTTC. It yields the protein CASSRSPEDTF. Supplemented by reference TRBV2 and TRBJ1-2, the full variable domain reads EPEVTQTPSHQVTQMGQEVILRCVPISNHLYFYWYRQILGQKVEFLVSFYNNEISEKSEIFDDQFSVERPDGSNFTLKIRSTKLEDSAMYFCASSRSPEDTFGSGTRLTVV.

The V and J genes are TRBV2 and TRBJ2-3; D is ambiguous. CDR1 and CDR2 from the germline V gene are SNHLY and FYNNEI. V was shortened by 6 bases and J by 1 base, with 5 bases between the two germline ends. The CDR3 totals 12 residues. The DNA of the CDR3 is TGTGCCAGCAGGCAGGGCACAGATACGCAGTATTTT. This gives the protein CASRQGTDTQYF.

V is TRBV6-5 and J is TRBJ2-7; D may be TRBD2 (6 bases). V lost 6 bases, J lost 2 bases, and 11 bases lay in between. The CDR3 loop spans 13 amino acids. Germline loops: CDR1 MNHEY, CDR2 SVGAGI. Here the CDR3 reads CASRTWGAYEQYF. The CDR3 DNA reads TGTGCCAGCAGAACATGGGGGGCCTACGAGCAGTACTTC.

The genes are TRBV5-1 and TRBJ2-2; 9 bases fit TRBD1. Losses at the gene ends were 7 bases for V and 6 bases for J; bases not matched to a gene: 4. Per the germline V gene, CDR1 is SGHRS and CDR2 is YFSETQ. CDR3 length: 13 residues. The CDR3 DNA reads as TGCGCCAGCGGGGACAGGGACGCCGGGGAGCTGTTTTTT. Translated, it gives CASGDRDAGELFF.

This chain links TRBV7-3 with TRBJ2-3; D is ambiguous. The germline CDR1 and CDR2 sequences are SGHTA and FQGTGA. This CDR3 comprises 16 residues. V gave up 2 bases and J gave up 1 base, with 13 bases separating them. The CDR3 coding sequence is TGTGCCAGCAGCTTATCGGCAGCGTATGGCACAGATACGCAGTATTTT. It is translated as CASSLSAAYGTDTQYF.

The rearrangement links TRBV5-1 to TRBJ2-7; TRBD1 agrees at 8 bases. Trimming took 4 bases from V and 11 from J; bases not matched to a gene: 11. CDR1 and CDR2 from the germline V gene are SGHRS and YFSETQ. The CDR3 consists of 13 residues. CDR3 DNA sequence: TGCGCCAGCAGCGTAATGGACAGGGACGAAGAGTACTTC. Amino acids: CASSVMDRDEEYF.

The CDR3 spells CASSLFGPGEVKAFF. The CDR3, as DNA: TGTGCCAGCAGCCTGTTTGGGCCAGGGGAAGTAAAAGCTTTCTTT. The chain is built from TRBV7-3 and TRBJ1-1, with D possibly being TRBD1 (6 bases). Between the trimmed V and J ends, which lost 5 bases and 9 bases, there was a span of 22 bases. Germline V gives CDR1 SGHTA, CDR2 FQGTGA. This CDR3 spans 15 amino acids.

The chain combines TRBV27 with TRBJ1-4; 9 bases fit TRBD1. The CDR3 is 14 residues long. With 5 bases clipped from V and 7 bases from J, the junction kept 5 bases outside the gene matches. Germline-derived CDR1 and CDR2 are MNHEY and SMNVEV (reference sequence). In nucleotides, the CDR3 is TGTGCCAGCAGTCCACAGGGGGCCATTGAAAAACTGTTTTTT. Protein sequence: CASSPQGAIEKLFF.

On this clone itself: It may be a read error: a sequence one base away is much more abundant. This specimen includes other DNA sequences encoding the same CDR3. The V call is TRBV6-1, the J call TRBJ1-5; no clear D gene. Germline assignment: CDR1 MNHNS and CDR2 SASEGT. The germline V and J ends were trimmed by 2 bases and 3 bases, with 5 bases remaining between them. This CDR3 is built from 13 residues. CDR3 nucleotide sequence: TGTGCCAGCAGTGAAACTTTCAATCAGCCCCAGCATTTT. Protein product: CASSETFNQPQHF.

The J gene is TRBJ2-3, the V gene TRBV19; 9 bases are shared with TRBD1. The CDR3 consists of 15 residues. Trimming removed 5 bases from V and 5 bases from J; junction bases left unmatched: 8. Germline V lookup: CDR1 LNHDA, CDR2 SQIVND (reference sequence). CDR3 sequence reads: CASSPRQGGVDTQYF. In nucleotides, the CDR3 is TGTGCCAGTAGTCCCCGACAGGGGGGCGTAGATACGCAGTATTTT.